The present T cell receptor (beta chain) was sequenced within a study of beta chain features in type 1 diabetes. Comments on this clone: As yet, its antigen is unknown.

Every participating donor gave one draw, a heparinised blood sample averaging approximately 120 mL. Study-level findings and limits: Patients with type 1 diabetes carried fewer insertions and had more deletions at their VDJ junctions.

What was sequenced were expressed TCRB transcripts, since all of the isolated RNA had been reverse transcribed. Assay used: immunoSEQ multiplex PCR; TCRdb lists only in-frame clones, some missing. The repertoire holds about 470,000 clones, with 30% as singletons. The V and J ends lost 8 bases and 5 bases respectively, with 6 bases between them. The length of the CDR3 is 11 residues. Germline V CDR1 and CDR2: SGHVS, FNYEAQ. The source is a young man in good health. This chain links TRBV7-6 with TRBJ2-2; no clear D. Specimen: naive CD4+ T cells from blood. The DNA for the CDR3 is TGTGCCAGCGAGATGACCGGGGAGCTGTTTTTT. It is translated as CASEMTGELFF.